The clone carrying this T cell receptor (beta chain) was seen at least ten times. Germline lookup yields CDR1 MDHEN and CDR2 SYDVKM. The CDR3 loop spans 18 amino acids. With V trimmed by 5 bases and J by 4 bases, 14 bases remained unmatched. This record comes from a study of low-dose radiotherapy and immunotherapy resistance in tumors. As for the study in general: Cohort 2 received 1 Gy per fraction every two weeks, totaling 13 Gy over 26 weeks.

Time point of the sample: before trial treatment. With TRAV- and TRBV-specific primers, first-strand cDNA was made, covering the alpha and beta chains. TCR amplification used 15 to 20 PCR cycles, a constant-region primer and a V-primer adapter. Isolated mRNA underwent amplification via in vitro transcription. One entry per CDR3 protein, called by TCRdb with MiXCR from the reads. The sample records around 99,000 distinct CDR3 sequences, 9% to 9.5% being singletons. V and J are TRBV28 and TRBJ1-6; TRBD1 matches at 7 bases. The source material was PBMCs, sampled before treatment. The sequence was obtained from a male donor with prostate cancer. The CDR3 region has the DNA TGTGCCAGCAGTCAGTCGACAGGGTTCATCGGGTATAATTCACCCCTCCACTTT. Translating it yields CASSQSTGFIGYNSPLHF.